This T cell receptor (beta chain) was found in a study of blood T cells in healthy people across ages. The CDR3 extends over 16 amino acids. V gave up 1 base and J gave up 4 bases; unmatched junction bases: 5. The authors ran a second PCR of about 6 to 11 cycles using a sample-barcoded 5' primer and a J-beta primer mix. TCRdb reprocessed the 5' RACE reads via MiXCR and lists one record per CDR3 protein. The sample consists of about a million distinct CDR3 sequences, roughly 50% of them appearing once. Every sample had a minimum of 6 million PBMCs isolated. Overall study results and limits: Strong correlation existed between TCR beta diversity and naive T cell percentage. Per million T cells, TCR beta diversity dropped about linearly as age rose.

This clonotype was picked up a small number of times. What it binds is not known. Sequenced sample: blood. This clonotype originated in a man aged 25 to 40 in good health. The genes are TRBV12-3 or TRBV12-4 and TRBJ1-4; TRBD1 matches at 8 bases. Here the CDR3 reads CASSLVAQGGNEKLFF. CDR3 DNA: TGTGCCAGCAGTTTAGTGGCACAGGGGGGTAATGAAAAACTGTTTTTT.